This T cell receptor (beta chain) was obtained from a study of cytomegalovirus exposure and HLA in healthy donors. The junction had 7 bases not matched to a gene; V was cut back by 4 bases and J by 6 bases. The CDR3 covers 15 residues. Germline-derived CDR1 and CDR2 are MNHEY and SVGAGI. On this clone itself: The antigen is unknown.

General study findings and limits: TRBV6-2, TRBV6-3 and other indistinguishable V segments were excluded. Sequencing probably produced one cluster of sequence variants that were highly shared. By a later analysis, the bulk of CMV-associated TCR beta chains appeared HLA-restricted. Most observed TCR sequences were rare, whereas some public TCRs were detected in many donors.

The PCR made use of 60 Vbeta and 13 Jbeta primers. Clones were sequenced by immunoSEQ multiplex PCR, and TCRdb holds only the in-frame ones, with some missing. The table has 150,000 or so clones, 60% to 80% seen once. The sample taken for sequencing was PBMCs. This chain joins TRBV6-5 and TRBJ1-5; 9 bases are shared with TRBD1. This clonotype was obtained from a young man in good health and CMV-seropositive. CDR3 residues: CASSSGTGSGQPQHF. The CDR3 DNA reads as TGTGCCAGCAGTTCCGGGACAGGGAGCGGTCAGCCCCAGCATTTT.